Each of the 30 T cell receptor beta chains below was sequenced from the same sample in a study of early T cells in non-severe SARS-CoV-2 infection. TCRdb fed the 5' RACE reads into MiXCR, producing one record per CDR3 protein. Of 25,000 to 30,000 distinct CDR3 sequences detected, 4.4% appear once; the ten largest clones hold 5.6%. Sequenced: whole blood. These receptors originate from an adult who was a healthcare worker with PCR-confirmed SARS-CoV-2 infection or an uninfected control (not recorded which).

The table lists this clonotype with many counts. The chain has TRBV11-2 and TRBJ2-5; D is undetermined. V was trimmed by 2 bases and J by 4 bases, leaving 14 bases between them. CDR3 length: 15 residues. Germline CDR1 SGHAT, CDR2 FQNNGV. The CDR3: CASSLLALRGETQYF. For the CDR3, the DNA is TGTGCCAGCAGCTTATTGGCGCTCCGAGGAGAGACCCAGTACTTC.

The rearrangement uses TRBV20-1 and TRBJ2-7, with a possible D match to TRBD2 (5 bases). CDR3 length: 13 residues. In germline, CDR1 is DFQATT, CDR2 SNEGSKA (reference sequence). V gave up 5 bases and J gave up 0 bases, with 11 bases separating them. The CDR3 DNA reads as TGCAGTGCTGCTAAGGGAGACTCCTACGAGCAGTACTTC. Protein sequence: CSAAKGDSYEQYF.

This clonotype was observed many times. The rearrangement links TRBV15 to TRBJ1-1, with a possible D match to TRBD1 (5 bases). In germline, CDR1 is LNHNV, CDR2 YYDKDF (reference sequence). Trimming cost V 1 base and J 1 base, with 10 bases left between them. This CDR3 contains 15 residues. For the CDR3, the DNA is TGTGCCACCAGCAGAGGAGGGGAGGGGAACACTGAAGCTTTCTTT. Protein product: CATSRGGEGNTEAFF.

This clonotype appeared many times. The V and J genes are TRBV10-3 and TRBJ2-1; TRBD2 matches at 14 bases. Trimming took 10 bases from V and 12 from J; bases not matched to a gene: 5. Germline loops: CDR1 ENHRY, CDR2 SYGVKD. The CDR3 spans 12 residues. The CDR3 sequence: CATGTSGGWQFF. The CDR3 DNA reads TGTGCCACCGGGACTAGCGGGGGCTGGCAGTTCTTC.

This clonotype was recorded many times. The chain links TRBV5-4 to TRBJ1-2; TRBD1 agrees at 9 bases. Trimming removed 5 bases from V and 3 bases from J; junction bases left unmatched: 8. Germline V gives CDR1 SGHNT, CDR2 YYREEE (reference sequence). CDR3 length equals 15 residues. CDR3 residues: CASRLIQGADYGYTF. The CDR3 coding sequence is TGTGCCAGCAGACTAATACAGGGGGCGGACTATGGCTACACCTTC.

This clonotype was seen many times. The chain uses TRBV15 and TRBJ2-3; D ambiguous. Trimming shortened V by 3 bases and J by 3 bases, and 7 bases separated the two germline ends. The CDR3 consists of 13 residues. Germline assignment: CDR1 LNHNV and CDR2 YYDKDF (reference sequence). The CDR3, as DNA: TGTGCCACCAGCAGGAAATTTACAGATACGCAGTATTTT. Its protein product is CATSRKFTDTQYF.

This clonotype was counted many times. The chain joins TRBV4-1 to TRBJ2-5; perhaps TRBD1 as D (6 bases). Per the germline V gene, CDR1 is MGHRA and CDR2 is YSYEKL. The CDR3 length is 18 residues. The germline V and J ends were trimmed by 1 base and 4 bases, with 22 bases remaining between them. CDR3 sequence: CASSQGAGAVSRGETQYF. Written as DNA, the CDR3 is TGCGCCAGCAGCCAAGGGGCAGGGGCGGTCTCTCGTGGAGAGACCCAGTACTTC.

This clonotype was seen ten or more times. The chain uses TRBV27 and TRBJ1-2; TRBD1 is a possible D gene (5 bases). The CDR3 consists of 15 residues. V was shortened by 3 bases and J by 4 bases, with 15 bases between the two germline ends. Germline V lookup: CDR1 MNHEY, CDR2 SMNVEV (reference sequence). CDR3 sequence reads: CASSLGWGNSYGYTF. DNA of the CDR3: TGTGCCAGCAGTTTGGGTTGGGGGAATTCCTATGGCTACACCTTC.

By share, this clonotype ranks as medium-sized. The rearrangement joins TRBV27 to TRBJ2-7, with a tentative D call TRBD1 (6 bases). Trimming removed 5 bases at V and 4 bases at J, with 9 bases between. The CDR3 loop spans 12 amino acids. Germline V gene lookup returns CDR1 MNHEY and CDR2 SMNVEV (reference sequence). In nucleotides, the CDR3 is TGTGCCAGCAGTGCCAGGGGTTACGAGCAGTACTTC. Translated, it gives CASSARGYEQYF.

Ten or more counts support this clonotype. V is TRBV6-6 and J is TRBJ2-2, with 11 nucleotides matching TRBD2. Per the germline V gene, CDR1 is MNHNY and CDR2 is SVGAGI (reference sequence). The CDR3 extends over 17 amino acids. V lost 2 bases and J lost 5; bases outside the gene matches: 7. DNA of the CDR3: TGTGCCAGCAGTTACAGTGTGACTAGCGGGGAGACCGGGGAGCTGTTTTTT. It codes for CASSYSVTSGETGELFF.

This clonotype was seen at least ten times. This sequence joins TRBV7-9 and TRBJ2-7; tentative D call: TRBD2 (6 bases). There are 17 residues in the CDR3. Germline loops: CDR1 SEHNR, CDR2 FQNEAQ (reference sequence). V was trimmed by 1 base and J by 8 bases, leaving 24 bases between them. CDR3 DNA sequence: TGTGCCAGCAGCTTAGTTTCCCCCGGGAGAATACATGGGAAGCAGTACTTC. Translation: CASSLVSPGRIHGKQYF.

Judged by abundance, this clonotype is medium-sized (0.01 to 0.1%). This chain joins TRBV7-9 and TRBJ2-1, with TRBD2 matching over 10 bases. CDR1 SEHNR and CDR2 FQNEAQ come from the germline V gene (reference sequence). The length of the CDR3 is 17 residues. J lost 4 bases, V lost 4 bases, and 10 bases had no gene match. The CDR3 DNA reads TGTGCCAGCAGCTACCCCCGTCTAGCGGGAGATTACAATGAGCAGTTCTTC. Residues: CASSYPRLAGDYNEQFF.

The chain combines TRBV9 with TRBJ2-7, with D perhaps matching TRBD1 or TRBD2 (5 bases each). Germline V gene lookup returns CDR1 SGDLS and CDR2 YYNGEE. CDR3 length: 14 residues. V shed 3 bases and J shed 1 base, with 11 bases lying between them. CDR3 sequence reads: CASSAGAGSYEQYF. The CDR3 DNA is TGTGCCAGCAGCGCCGGGGCAGGGTCCTACGAGCAGTACTTC.

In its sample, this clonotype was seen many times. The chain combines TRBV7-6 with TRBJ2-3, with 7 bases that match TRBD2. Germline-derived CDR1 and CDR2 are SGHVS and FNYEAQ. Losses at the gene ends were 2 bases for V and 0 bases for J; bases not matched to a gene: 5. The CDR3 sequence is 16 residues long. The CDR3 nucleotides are TGTGCCAGCAGCTTAACGTACGGGGGGAGCACAGATACGCAGTATTTT. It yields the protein CASSLTYGGSTDTQYF.

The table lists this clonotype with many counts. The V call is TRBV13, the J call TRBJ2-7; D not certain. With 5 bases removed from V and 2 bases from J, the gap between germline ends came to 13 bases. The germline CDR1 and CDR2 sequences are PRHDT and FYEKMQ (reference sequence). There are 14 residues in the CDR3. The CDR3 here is CASSRLDTTYEQYF. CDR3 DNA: TGTGCCAGCAGCCGCCTAGACACAACCTACGAGCAGTACTTC.

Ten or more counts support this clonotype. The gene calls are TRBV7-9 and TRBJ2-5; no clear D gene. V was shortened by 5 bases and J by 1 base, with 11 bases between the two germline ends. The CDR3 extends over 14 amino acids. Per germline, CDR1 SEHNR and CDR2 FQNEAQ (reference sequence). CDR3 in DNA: TGTGCCAGCAGCCCCCGCGGATTCCAAGAGACCCAGTACTTC. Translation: CASSPRGFQETQYF.

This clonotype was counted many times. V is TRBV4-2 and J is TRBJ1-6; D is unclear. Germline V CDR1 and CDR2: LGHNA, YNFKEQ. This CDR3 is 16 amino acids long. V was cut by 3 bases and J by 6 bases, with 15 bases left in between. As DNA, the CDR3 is TGTGCCAGCAGCCAGGACTTAGGGTTTCGTAATTCACCCCTCCACTTT. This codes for CASSQDLGFRNSPLHF.

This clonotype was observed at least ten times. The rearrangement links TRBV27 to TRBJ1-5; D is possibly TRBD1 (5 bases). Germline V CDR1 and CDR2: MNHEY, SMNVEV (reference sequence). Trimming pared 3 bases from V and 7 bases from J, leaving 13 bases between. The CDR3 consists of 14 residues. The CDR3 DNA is TGTGCCAGCAGTTTTAGGGGCAGCGAACAGCCCCAGCATTTT. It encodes CASSFRGSEQPQHF.

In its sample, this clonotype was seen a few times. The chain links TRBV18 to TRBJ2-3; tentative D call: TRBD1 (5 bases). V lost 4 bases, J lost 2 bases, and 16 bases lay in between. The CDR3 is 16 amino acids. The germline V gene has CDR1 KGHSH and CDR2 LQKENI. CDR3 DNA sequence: TGTGCCAGCTCACAAACCCCCCAGGGAACCACAGATACGCAGTATTTT. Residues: CASSQTPQGTTDTQYF.

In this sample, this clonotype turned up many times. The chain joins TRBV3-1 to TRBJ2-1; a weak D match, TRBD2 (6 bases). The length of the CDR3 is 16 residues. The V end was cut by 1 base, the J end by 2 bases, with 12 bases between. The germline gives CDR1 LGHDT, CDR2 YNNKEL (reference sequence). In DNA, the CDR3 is TGTGCCAGCAGCCAAGTAGGCGGGGACCCCTACAATGAGCAGTTCTTC. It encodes CASSQVGGDPYNEQFF.

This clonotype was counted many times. The DNA for the CDR3 is TGTGCCAGCAGCCCGGCAGGGACAGGCCCTCCCACCATATATTTT. Translated: CASSPAGTGPPTIYF. The genes are TRBV11-2 and TRBJ1-3; 8 bases are a match to TRBD1. V gave up 5 bases and J gave up 9 bases; unmatched junction bases: 12. Germline CDR1 SGHAT, CDR2 FQNNGV. The CDR3 is 15 residues long.

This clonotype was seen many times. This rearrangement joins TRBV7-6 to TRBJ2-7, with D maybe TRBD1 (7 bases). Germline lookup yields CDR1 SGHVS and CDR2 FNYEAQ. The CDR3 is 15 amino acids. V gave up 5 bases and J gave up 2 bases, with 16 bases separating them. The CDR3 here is CASSQHQGGPYEQYF. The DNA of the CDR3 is TGTGCCAGCAGCCAACATCAGGGGGGTCCCTACGAGCAGTACTTC. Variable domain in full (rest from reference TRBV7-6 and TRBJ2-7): GAGVSQSPRYKVTKRGQDVALRCDPISGHVSLYWYRQALGQGPEFLTYFNYEAQQDKSGLPNDRFSAERPEGSISTLTIQRTEQRDSAMYRCASSQHQGGPYEQYFGPGTRLTVT.

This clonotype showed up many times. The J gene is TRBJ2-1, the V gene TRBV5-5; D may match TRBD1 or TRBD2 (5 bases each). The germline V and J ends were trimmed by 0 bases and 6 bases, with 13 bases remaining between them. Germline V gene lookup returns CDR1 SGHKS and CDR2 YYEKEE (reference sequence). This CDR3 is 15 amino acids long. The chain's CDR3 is CASSLGPGSPNEQFF. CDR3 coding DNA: TGTGCCAGCAGCTTGGGTCCAGGGAGCCCCAATGAGCAGTTCTTC.

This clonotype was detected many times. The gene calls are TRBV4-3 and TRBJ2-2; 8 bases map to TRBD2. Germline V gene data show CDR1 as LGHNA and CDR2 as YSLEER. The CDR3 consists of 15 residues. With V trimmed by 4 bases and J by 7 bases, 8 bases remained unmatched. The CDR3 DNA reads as TGCGCCAGCAGCCGCCAAAGCGGGGGCGTCGGGGAGCTGTTTTTT. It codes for CASSRQSGGVGELFF.

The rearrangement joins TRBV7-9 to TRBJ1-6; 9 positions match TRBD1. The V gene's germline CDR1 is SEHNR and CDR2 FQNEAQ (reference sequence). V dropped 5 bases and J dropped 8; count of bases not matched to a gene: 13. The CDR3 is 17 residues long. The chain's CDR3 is CASSTHNEQGAHSPLHF. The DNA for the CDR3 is TGTGCCAGCAGCACACACAACGAACAGGGGGCGCATTCACCCCTCCACTTT.

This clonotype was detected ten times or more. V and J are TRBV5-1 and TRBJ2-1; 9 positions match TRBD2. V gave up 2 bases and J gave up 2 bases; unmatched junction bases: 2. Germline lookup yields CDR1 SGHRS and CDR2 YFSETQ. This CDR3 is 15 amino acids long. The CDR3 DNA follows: TGCGCCAGCAGCTTTAGCGGGGGACCCTACAATGAGCAGTTCTTC. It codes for CASSFSGGPYNEQFF.

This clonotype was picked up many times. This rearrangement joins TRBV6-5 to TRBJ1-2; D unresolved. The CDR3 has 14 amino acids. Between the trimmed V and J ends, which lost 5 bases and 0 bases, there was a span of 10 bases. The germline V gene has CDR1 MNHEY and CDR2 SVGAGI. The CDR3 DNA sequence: TGTGCCAGCAGTCCAGCAGGTTCTAACTATGGCTACACCTTC. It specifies CASSPAGSNYGYTF.

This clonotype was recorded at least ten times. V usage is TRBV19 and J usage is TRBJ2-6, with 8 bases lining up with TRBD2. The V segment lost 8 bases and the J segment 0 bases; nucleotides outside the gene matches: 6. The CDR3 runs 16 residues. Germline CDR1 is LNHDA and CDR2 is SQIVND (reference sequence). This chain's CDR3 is CASSPGGSSGANVLTF. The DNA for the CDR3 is TGTGCCAGTTCCCCGGGGGGGAGCTCTGGGGCCAACGTCCTGACTTTC. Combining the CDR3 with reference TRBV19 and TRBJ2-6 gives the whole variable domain DGGITQSPKYLFRKEGQNVTLSCEQNLNHDAMYWYRQDPGQGLRLIYYSQIVNDFQKGDIAEGYSVSREKKESFPLTVTSAQKNPTAFYLCASSPGGSSGANVLTFGAGSRLTVL.

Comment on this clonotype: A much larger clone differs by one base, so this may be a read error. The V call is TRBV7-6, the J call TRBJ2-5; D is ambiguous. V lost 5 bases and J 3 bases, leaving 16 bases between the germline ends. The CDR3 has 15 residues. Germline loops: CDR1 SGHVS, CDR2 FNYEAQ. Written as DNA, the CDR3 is TGTGCCAGCAGCACCTTCCCGGAACAGAAAGAGACCCAGTACTTC. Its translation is CASSTFPEQKETQYF. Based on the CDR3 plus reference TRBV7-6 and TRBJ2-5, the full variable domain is GAGVSQSPRYKVTKRGQDVALRCDPISGHVSLYWYRQALGQGPEFLTYFNYEAQQDKSGLPNDRFSAERPEGSISTLTIQRTEQRDSAMYRCASSTFPEQKETQYFGPGTRLLVL.

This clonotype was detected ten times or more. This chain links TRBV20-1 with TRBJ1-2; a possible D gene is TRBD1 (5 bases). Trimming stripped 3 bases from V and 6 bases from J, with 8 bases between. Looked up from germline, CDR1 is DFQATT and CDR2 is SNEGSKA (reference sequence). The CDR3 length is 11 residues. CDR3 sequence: CSASRADGYTF. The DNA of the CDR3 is TGCAGTGCTAGCAGGGCGGATGGCTACACCTTC.